This TCR beta chain was documented in a study of beta chain features in type 1 diabetes. Study-level findings and limits: Researchers report that Type 1 diabetes patients had moderately but significantly shorter TCRB CDR3s across all four CD4+ subsets. Junctions at VDJ sites from type 1 diabetes patients had fewer insertions and more deletions.

Germline V gene sequence: CDR1 SGHTA, CDR2 FQGTGA. Trimming left V 5 bases short and J 0 bases short, with 4 bases between. The CDR3 is 13 amino acids. Cell sorting via CD45RO/CCR7/CD25/CD127/CD95/CD27 was performed to obtain CD4+ naive, central memory, regulatory and stem cell-like memory cells. TCRB transcripts that were expressed got sequenced, as all of the isolated RNA had been reverse transcribed. Each sample of naive, central memory or regulatory T cells had, on average, roughly 3.4 million reads. The method was immunoSEQ multiplex PCR; TCRdb's version includes in-frame clones alone and lacks a portion of them. Here the sample spans about 28,000 clones, 65% being singletons. Worth noting for this clone: Its antigen is not known.

The sequence was obtained from a woman under 40 with type 1 diabetes. The genes are TRBV7-3 and TRBJ2-2; no clear D gene. Input material: Tregs from blood. For the CDR3, the DNA is TGTGCCAGCAGCCGCGCGAACACCGGGGAGCTGTTTTTT. Its translation is CASSRANTGELFF. Full variable domain (remainder filled in from reference TRBV7-3 and TRBJ2-2): GAGVSQTPSNKVTEKGKYVELRCDPISGHTALYWYRQSLGQGPEFLIYFQGTGAADDSGLPNDRFFAVRPEGSVSTLKIQRTERGDSAVYLCASSRANTGELFFGEGSRLTVL.